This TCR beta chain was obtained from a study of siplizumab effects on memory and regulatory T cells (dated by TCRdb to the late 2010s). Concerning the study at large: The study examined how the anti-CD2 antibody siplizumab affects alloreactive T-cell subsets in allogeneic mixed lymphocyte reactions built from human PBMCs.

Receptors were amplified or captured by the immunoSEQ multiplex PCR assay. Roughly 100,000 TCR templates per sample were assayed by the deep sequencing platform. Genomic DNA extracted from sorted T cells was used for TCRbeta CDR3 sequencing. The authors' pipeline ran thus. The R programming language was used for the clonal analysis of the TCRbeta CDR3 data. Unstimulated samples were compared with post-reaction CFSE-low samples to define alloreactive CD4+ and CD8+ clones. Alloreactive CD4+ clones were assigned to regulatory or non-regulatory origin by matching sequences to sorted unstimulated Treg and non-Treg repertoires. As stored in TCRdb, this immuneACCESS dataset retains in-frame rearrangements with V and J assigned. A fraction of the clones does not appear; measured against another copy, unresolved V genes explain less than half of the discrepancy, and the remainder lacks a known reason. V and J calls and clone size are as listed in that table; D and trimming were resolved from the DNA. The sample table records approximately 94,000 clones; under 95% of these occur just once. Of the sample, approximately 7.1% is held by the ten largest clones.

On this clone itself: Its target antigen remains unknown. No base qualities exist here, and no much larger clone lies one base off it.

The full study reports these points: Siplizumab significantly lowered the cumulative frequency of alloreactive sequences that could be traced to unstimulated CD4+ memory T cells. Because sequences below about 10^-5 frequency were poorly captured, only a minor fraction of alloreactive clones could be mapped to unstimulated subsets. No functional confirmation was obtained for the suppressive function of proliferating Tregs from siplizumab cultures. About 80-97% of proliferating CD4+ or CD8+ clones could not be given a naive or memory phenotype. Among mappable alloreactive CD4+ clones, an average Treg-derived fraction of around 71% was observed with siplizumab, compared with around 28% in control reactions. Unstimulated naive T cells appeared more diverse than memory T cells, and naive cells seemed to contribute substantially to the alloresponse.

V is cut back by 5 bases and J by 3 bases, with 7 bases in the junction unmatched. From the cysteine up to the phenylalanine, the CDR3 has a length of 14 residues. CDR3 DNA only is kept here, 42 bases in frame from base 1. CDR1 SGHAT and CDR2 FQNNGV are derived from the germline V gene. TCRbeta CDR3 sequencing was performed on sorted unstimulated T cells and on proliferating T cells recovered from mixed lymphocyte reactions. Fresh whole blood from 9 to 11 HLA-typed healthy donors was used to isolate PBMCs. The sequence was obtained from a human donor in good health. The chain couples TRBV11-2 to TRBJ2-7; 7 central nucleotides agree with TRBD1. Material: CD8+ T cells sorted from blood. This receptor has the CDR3 CASSPVGTVYEQYF. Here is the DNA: TGTGCCAGCAGCCCGGTGGGGACAGTCTACGAGCAGTACTTC.